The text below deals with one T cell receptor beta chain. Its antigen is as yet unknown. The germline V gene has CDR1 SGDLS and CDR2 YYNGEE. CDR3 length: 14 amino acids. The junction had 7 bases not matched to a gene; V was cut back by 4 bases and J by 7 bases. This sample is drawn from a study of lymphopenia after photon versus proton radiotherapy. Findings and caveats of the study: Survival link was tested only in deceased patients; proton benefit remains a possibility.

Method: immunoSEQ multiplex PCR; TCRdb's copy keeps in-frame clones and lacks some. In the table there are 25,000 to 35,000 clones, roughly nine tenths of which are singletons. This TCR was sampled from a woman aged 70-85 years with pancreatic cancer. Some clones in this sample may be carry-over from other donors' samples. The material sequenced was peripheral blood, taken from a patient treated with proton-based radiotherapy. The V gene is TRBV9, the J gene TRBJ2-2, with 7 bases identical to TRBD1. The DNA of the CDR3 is TGTGCCAGCAGCCCCTCGACAGGGATCGGGGAGCTGTTTTTT. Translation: CASSPSTGIGELFF.